This T cell receptor beta chain was sequenced for a study of blood T cell repertoires in COVID-19. The overall study: Samples taken during acute and convalescent COVID-19 were collected in the United States, Italy and Spain. Sources were T cells, B-cell-depleted T cells, or PBMCs; the material itself was cDNA or gDNA.

J lost 11 bases, V lost 3 bases, and 7 bases had no gene match. CDR1 is SGHAT and CDR2 is FQDESV in the germline V gene (reference sequence). The CDR3 totals 13 residues. Original handling: Reference gene primer amplification yielded estimated nucleated cell counts. Sequencing was performed with immunoSEQ multiplex PCR; in TCRdb, only in-frame clones are kept and a portion is missing. From that table come the V and J calls and clone size; the DNA was used to work out D and trimming. This sample has some 200,000 clones; 70% to 90% occur once, and the top ten carry nearly 2.5%. The chain employs TRBV11-1 and TRBJ1-1; TRBD1 aligns across 9 bases. The sequence derives from a man between 40 and 49 years old with active or convalescent COVID-19. Sequenced input: peripheral blood. This chain's CDR3 is CASSFSGQGGAFF. As DNA, the CDR3 is TGTGCCAGCAGCTTCTCGGGACAGGGAGGTGCTTTCTTT.